A selection of T cell receptor beta chains follows, all from one sample in a study of blood T cell repertoires in COVID-19. Generated by immunoSEQ multiplex PCR, the TCRdb table keeps only in-frame clones and is missing some. Of about 210,000 clones in the sample, about 80% were seen once. The sample consisted of peripheral blood. These receptor sequences come from a woman of 80 years or more with COVID-19, enrolled during active disease. Both conserved end residues are part of each CDR3. D genes are given only for firm matches. Clone sizes are given selectively: once, few, many, or a class where the clone is expanded.

size,D,V,J,CDR3,DNA
-,TRBD1,TRBV6-5,TRBJ1-2,CASTQGGTGSYGYTF,TGTGCCAGCACCCAAGGGGGGACAGGTAGCTATGGCTACACCTTC
-,TRBD2,TRBV7-3,TRBJ2-1,CASSTGLAGGPWVF,TGTGCCAGCTCCACGGGGCTAGCGGGAGGGCCGTGGGTCTTC
-,-,TRBV5-4,TRBJ2-7,CASSFSGSYEQYF,TGTGCCAGCAGCTTTTCGGGGTCCTACGAGCAGTACTTC
-,-,TRBV11-2,TRBJ1-2,CASSLGAGQNYGYTF,TGTGCCAGCAGCTTAGGCGCCGGACAGAACTATGGCTACACCTTC
-,-,TRBV29-1,TRBJ2-7,CSVEGASYEQYF,TGCAGCGTTGAGGGGGCCTCCTACGAGCAGTACTTC
once,-,TRBV5-1,TRBJ1-2,CASRMEEAAYGYTF,TGCGCCAGCAGAATGGAGGAGGCGGCCTATGGCTACACCTTC
-,TRBD2,TRBV29-1,TRBJ2-1,CSGGGENEQFF,TGCAGCGGGGGGGGAGAGAATGAGCAGTTCTTC
once,-,TRBV2,TRBJ1-1,CASSPEFNTEAFF,TGTGCCAGCAGTCCGGAGTTCAACACTGAAGCTTTCTTT
-,-,TRBV7-9,TRBJ2-1,CATEGGANNEQFF,TGTGCCACCGAAGGGGGGGCAAACAATGAGCAGTTCTTC
-,TRBD2,TRBV18,TRBJ2-1,CASSQTSVSYNEQFF,TGTGCCAGCTCCCAAACTAGCGTTTCCTACAATGAGCAGTTCTTC
many,-,TRBV5-1,TRBJ2-7,CASSLAGVSYEQYF,TGCGCCAGCAGCTTAGCGGGCGTCTCCTACGAGCAGTACTTC
-,-,TRBV12-3/TRBV12-4,TRBJ1-2,CASSLDRILGYTF,TGTGCCAGCAGTTTAGACAGAATCCTTGGCTACACCTTC
-,-,TRBV16,TRBJ1-1,CASIVTGGNTEAFF,TGTGCCAGCATCGTGACCGGGGGTAACACTGAAGCTTTCTTT
-,TRBD2,TRBV5-4,TRBJ2-1,CASSFSGRAGNEQFF,TGTGCCAGCAGCTTTAGCGGGAGGGCCGGAAATGAGCAGTTCTTC
-,TRBD1,TRBV6-5,TRBJ1-2,CASSLTGVGYGYTF,TGTGCCAGCAGTTTGACAGGGGTTGGCTATGGCTACACCTTC
-,-,TRBV3-1/TRBV3-2,TRBJ1-3,CASSQDSILGNTIYF,TGTGCCAGCAGCCAAGATTCTATCCTCGGAAACACCATATATTTT
few,-,TRBV19,TRBJ2-2,CASTIRVGELFF,TGTGCCAGTACCATCCGGGTCGGGGAGCTGTTTTTT
-,-,TRBV28,TRBJ1-2,CASSFPTGANYGYTF,TGTGCCAGCAGTTTTCCCACGGGGGCTAACTATGGCTACACCTTC
once,TRBD1,TRBV5-5,TRBJ2-7,CASSLGQGFYEQYF,TGTGCCAGCAGCTTGGGACAGGGGTTCTACGAGCAGTACTTC
-,TRBD2,TRBV6-5,TRBJ2-3,CASKAIAGGTDTQYF,TGTGCCAGCAAGGCTATCGCGGGGGGCACAGATACGCAGTATTTT
few,TRBD1,TRBV19,TRBJ1-6,CASSTYRGRNSPLHF,TGTGCCAGTAGTACATACAGGGGTAGGAATTCACCCCTCCACTTT
-,-,TRBV10-3,TRBJ1-2,CAITTTGDYGYTF,TGTGCCATCACTACGACAGGCGACTATGGCTACACCTTC
-,-,TRBV3-1/TRBV3-2,TRBJ2-7,CASSQVKLAWHEQYF,TGTGCCAGCAGCCAAGTAAAACTAGCTTGGCACGAGCAGTACTTC
-,-,TRBV3-1/TRBV3-2,TRBJ2-1,CASSPGPREQFF,TGTGCCAGCAGCCCAGGGCCTAGAGAGCAGTTCTTC
once,-,TRBV11-2,TRBJ1-3,CASSQQGNTIYF,TGTGCCAGCAGCCAACAGGGAAACACCATATATTTT
-,TRBD2,TRBV7-9,TRBJ2-5,CASSREGGRVETQYF,TGTGCCAGCAGCCGGGAGGGGGGCCGGGTGGAGACCCAGTACTTC
-,-,TRBV2,TRBJ1-4,CASSEERLFF,TGTGCCAGCAGCGAAGAGAGACTGTTTTTT
-,-,TRBV4-1,TRBJ1-5,CASSQAGNSNQPQHF,TGCGCCAGCAGCCAAGCAGGAAATAGCAATCAGCCCCAGCATTTT
-,TRBD1,TRBV7-8,TRBJ2-7,CASSLDRAPQYF,TGTGCCAGCAGCCTAGACAGGGCCCCGCAGTACTTC
-,-,TRBV7-9,TRBJ2-5,CASSLGGGDQETQYF,TGTGCCAGCAGTCTAGGAGGAGGAGACCAAGAGACCCAGTACTTC
-,-,TRBV6-5,TRBJ1-5,CASSGGNQPQHF,TGTGCCAGCAGCGGGGGAAATCAGCCCCAGCATTTT
once,-,TRBV5-1,TRBJ2-2,CASSSPDRLLGGELFF,TGCGCCAGCAGCTCCCCAGACAGGCTACTTGGGGGGGAGCTGTTTTTT
-,TRBD1,TRBV18,TRBJ1-6,CASSPGTGGYNSPLHF,TGTGCCAGCTCACCCGGGACAGGGGGCTACAATTCACCCCTCCACTTT
-,-,TRBV11-2,TRBJ1-1,CASSTHGGGGTEAFF,TGTGCCAGCAGCACCCACGGGGGTGGGGGGACTGAAGCTTTCTTT
-,-,TRBV4-1,TRBJ1-6,CASSSSTGGSSYNSPLHF,TGCGCCAGCAGCAGCTCCACAGGCGGAAGCTCCTATAATTCACCCCTCCACTTT
once,-,TRBV9,TRBJ2-7,CASSVATGVGLYEQYF,TGTGCCAGCAGCGTAGCGACCGGGGTAGGTCTATACGAGCAGTACTTC
-,TRBD2,TRBV3-1/TRBV3-2,TRBJ2-5,CASSQRQLAGLQETQYF,TGTGCCAGCAGCCAGAGACAACTAGCGGGGTTGCAAGAGACCCAGTACTTC
-,TRBD2,TRBV18,TRBJ2-1,CASSQTSGRASYNEQFF,TGTGCCAGCTCACAGACTAGCGGGAGGGCCTCCTACAATGAGCAGTTCTTC
-,-,TRBV15,TRBJ1-1,CATSTFEAFF,TGTGCCACCAGCACCTTTGAAGCTTTCTTT
few,-,TRBV18,TRBJ1-3,CASIGGASSGNTIYF,TGTGCCAGCATCGGGGGGGCCTCCTCTGGAAACACCATATATTTT
-,-,TRBV9,TRBJ2-3,CASSARVGAGDTQYF,TGTGCCAGCAGCGCGCGAGTGGGGGCGGGAGATACGCAGTATTTT
-,TRBD2,TRBV9,TRBJ2-1,CASGLAGDNEQFF,TGTGCCAGCGGATTAGCGGGGGACAATGAGCAGTTCTTC
-,-,TRBV7-3,TRBJ1-1,CASSPGGVDTEAFF,TGTGCCAGCAGCCCGGGGGGAGTGGACACTGAAGCTTTCTTT
once,-,TRBV14,TRBJ1-6,CASSLRGFTYNSPLHF,TGTGCCAGCAGCCTAAGGGGGTTCACCTATAATTCACCCCTCCACTTT
-,TRBD1,TRBV11-2,TRBJ1-1,CASRGQGRFSTEAFF,TGTGCCAGCAGGGGACAGGGGCGCTTCAGCACTGAAGCTTTCTTT
-,-,TRBV6-2/TRBV6-3,TRBJ1-2,CASSFSATHGYTF,TGTGCCAGCAGTTTCAGTGCGACTCATGGCTACACCTTC
-,-,TRBV6-5,TRBJ1-2,CASSRGGGNYGYTF,TGTGCCAGCAGCCGAGGGGGGGGAAACTATGGCTACACCTTC
-,TRBD1,TRBV6-5,TRBJ1-1,CASRQGTTEAFF,TGTGCCAGCAGACAGGGGACCACTGAAGCTTTCTTT
-,TRBD1,TRBV25-1,TRBJ2-7,CATSQTGVSYEQYF,TGTGCCACCTCTCAGACAGGGGTCTCTTACGAGCAGTACTTC
-,TRBD2,TRBV7-6,TRBJ2-7,CASSRTSGGYEQYF,TGTGCCAGCAGCCGGACTAGCGGGGGCTACGAGCAGTACTTC
-,TRBD2,TRBV7-3,TRBJ2-2,CASSGTSVNTWELFF,TGTGCCAGCAGCGGGACTAGCGTGAACACCTGGGAGCTGTTTTTT